This T cell receptor beta chain originates from a study of identical twins (dated by TCRdb to 2016 to 2017). In the study overall: TCR alpha and beta repertoires from monozygotic twins, unrelated adults of various ages and cord blood were deep-sequenced to test whether fetal clonotypes persist. To rule out contamination, the twin experiments were replicated at different times with different library preparation protocols. Findings and caveats that apply to the study as a whole: A weaker excess of twin sharing was found in beta out-of-frame sequences because the signal-to-noise ratio was lowered by fewer shared sequences. Zero-insertion analyses could be partly confounded by invariant T cells such as MAIT and iNKT, although diverse VJ usage argued against such confounding for most clonotypes. Out-of-frame TCR alpha sharing in monozygotic twins was systematically underestimated by recombination models, whereas sharing between unrelated individuals was in agreement with the recombination models. Fewer insertions were carried by abundant cord blood beta clonotypes, a similar but weaker trend appeared in young adult naive repertoires, and no such trend appeared in memory repertoires. Compared with coincidental sharing between unrelated individuals, out-of-frame TCR alpha sequences shared between twins had an excess of sequences with low generation probability. Because the same donors could not be followed over many years, the conclusions depended on cross-sectional statistical analysis.

Libraries were prepared through 5' RACE. TCRdb names Illumina HiSeq 2000 as the instrument used. A universal primer binding site was added through template switching, and the final cDNA carried a unique molecular identifier so that TCR cDNA molecules could be counted accurately. Specific primers in the conserved constant-segment region were used to synthesize first-strand cDNA for the TCR alpha and beta chains. To control for contamination, every cDNA library was double barcoded, receiving both a SMART-Mk sample barcode and Illumina barcodes. TruSeq adapter sequences, together with Illumina sample barcodes, were added in two successive PCR steps. Sequencing of the TCR alpha and beta cDNA libraries was done on the Illumina HiSeq platform using custom primers. As for how the authors treated the data: MiGEC was used to process raw reads and extract unique molecular identifiers, and MiXCR was used to find CDR3 positions. For each individual, recombination models were inferred using an EM algorithm with the repgenHMM and IGoR tools. Shared clonotypes were analyzed with the tcR package in R, and sharing was normalized by the product of cloneset sizes. To study raw recombination free of thymic and clonal selection effects, out-of-frame nonproductive sequences were analyzed. TCRdb itself trimmed the public reads at Q25 with fastp, ran MiXCR and retained productive beta chains. Each CDR3 protein appears once, grouped with its most common genes and DNA. Here the V and J calls rest on TCRdb's processing, not on the authors' analysis. The sample profile shows about 100,000 distinct CDR3 sequences; under 6.5% of them were found once. Approximately 12% of the sample goes to the ten largest clones.

This clonotype occurred many times. Its target antigen remains unknown. Base qualities are not recorded, but no much larger clone differs from it by a single base. At the junction V is shortened by 10 bases and J by 2 bases; bases outside the gene matches: 9. From cysteine to phenylalanine, the CDR3 is 15 amino acids long. This entry keeps only the CDR3 DNA: 45 bases, framed from base 1. The germline V gene sets CDR1 to ENHRY and CDR2 to SYGVKD. All donors were healthy Caucasians. Using Miltenyi CD45RO+ enrichment and human naive T-cell isolation kits, memory (CD45RO+) and naive T cells were isolated from PBMC.

Recombination connected TRBV10-3 to TRBJ2-2; a stretch of 8 junction bases matches TRBD2. The TCR comes from a woman aged 50 to 60 in good health. The sample consisted of memory T cells sorted from blood. According to the study, the label for this sample's cell subset or site signals: CD45RO+ enriched T cells. The CDR3 corresponds to CATGSSGTNTGELFF. The nucleotide sequence reads TGTGCCACCGGTAGTAGCGGGACAAACACCGGGGAGCTGTTTTTT.